This T cell receptor (beta chain) is drawn from a study of regulatory T cells in long-lasting Graves disease. This CDR3 has 13 residues. Per the germline V gene, CDR1 is MGHDK and CDR2 is SYGVNS. Trimming removed 2 bases from V and 3 bases from J, with 8 bases in between. Specified time point: newly diagnosed GD, antithyroid drugs for less than 3 months. The authors made the TCR library using RNA they extracted from PBMCs. In building TCR beta libraries, iRepertoire HTBI primers were used together with Arm-PCR of CDR3 regions. TCRdb independently ran MiXCR on the multiplex PCR reads; one entry per CDR3 protein. The sample records hundreds of thousands of distinct CDR3 sequences, more than 15% being singletons. The data also belong to a second study, concerning T cells in Graves' hyperthyroidism and ophthalmopathy. That work adds: Most thyroid clonotypes expanded above 0.001 were also detected in blood.

The chain links TRBV25-1 to TRBJ2-7, with D maybe TRBD1 (5 bases). This receptor was obtained from a man between 18 and 35 years old with Graves disease. This specimen was peripheral blood mononuclear cells (PBMCs), taken at new diagnosis, from a patient treated with antithyroid drugs. CDR3 region: CASSEGHSYEQYF. The DNA of the CDR3 is TGTGCCAGCAGTGAAGGACACAGCTACGAGCAGTACTTC.